Listed here are 4 T cell receptor beta chains from one sample, sequenced in a study of blood T cell repertoires in COVID-19. Some clones are missing from TCRdb's copy, which holds only in-frame ones; the method was immunoSEQ multiplex PCR. This table holds some 200,000 clones, approximately 80% found once. Sequenced material: PBMCs or T cells enriched from blood (not recorded which). The source of these receptors is a woman aged 40 to 50 with acute COVID-19.

The V and J genes are TRBV3-1 (or the pseudogene TRBV3-2) and TRBJ2-5, with D possibly matching TRBD1 (6 bases). The germline V and J ends were trimmed by 0 bases and 6 bases, with 11 bases remaining between them. The length of the CDR3 is 14 residues. CDR1 LGHDT and CDR2 YNNKEL come from the germline V gene (reference sequence). CDR3 nucleotide sequence: TGTGCCAGCAGCCAAGATTTCCAGGGGAAGACCCAGTACTTC. Protein: CASSQDFQGKTQYF.

The V call is TRBV7-8, the J call TRBJ1-5, with no clear D. V was clipped by 0 bases and J by 2 bases, with 11 bases between them. Germline assignment: CDR1 SGHVS and CDR2 FQNEAQ. This CDR3 has 16 amino acids. In DNA form, the CDR3 reads TGTGCCAGCAGCTTAGCGAGAACTCGCGGCAATCAGCCCCAGCATTTT. Translated: CASSLARTRGNQPQHF. Full variable domain (rest looked up from reference TRBV7-8 and TRBJ1-5): GAGVSQSPRYKVAKRGQDVALRCDPISGHVSLFWYQQALGQGPEFLTYFQNEAQLDKSGLPSDRFFAERPEGSVSTLKIQRTQQEDSAVYLCASSLARTRGNQPQHFGDGTRLSIL.

The chain uses TRBV10-1 and TRBJ1-6; D is ambiguous. The V end was cut by 0 bases, the J end by 6 bases, with 15 bases between. The CDR3 spans 17 residues. Germline CDR1 and CDR2: WNHNN and SYGVQD (reference sequence). The CDR3: CASSESGILSINSPLHF. CDR3 in DNA: TGCGCCAGCAGTGAGTCCGGGATACTCTCTATTAATTCACCCCTCCACTTT.

J is TRBJ1-4 and V is TRBV11-2, with 8 bases lining up with TRBD1. This CDR3 region has 15 residues. V dropped 6 bases and J dropped 0; count of bases not matched to a gene: 3. Germline assignment: CDR1 SGHAT and CDR2 FQNNGV. The CDR3 DNA reads as TGTGCCAGCAGAGAACAGGGGGCAACTAATGAAAAACTGTTTTTT. Protein product: CASREQGATNEKLFF. Looking up the rest from reference TRBV11-2 and TRBJ1-4 gives the full variable domain: EAGVAQSPRYKIIEKRQSVAFWCNPISGHATLYWYQQILGQGPKLLIQFQNNGVVDDSQLPKDRFSAERLKGVDSTLKIQPAKLEDSAVYLCASREQGATNEKLFFGSGTQLSVL.